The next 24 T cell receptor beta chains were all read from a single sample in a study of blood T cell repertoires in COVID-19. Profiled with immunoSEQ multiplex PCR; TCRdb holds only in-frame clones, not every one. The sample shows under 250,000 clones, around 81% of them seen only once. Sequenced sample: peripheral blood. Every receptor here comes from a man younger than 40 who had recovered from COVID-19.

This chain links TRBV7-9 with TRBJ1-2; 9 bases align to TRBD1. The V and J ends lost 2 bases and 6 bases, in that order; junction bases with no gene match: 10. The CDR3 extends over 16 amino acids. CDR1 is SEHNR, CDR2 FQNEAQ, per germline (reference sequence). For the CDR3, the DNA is TGTGCCAGCAGCTTATCGGAGCGACAGGGGGATCATGGCTACACCTTC. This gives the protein CASSLSERQGDHGYTF. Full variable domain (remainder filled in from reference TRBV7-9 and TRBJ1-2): DTGVSQNPRHKITKRGQNVTFRCDPISEHNRLYWYRQTLGQGPEFLTYFQNEAQLEKSRLLSDRFSAERPKGSFSTLEIQRTEQGDSAMYLCASSLSERQGDHGYTFGSGTRLTVV.

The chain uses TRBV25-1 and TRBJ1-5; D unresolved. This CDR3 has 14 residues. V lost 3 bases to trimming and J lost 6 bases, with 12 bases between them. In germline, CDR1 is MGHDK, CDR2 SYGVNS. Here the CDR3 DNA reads TGTGCCAGCAGTGATTCGATAGCACTTCAGCCCCAGCATTTT. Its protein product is CASSDSIALQPQHF. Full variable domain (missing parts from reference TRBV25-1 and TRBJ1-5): EADIYQTPRYLVIGTGKKITLECSQTMGHDKMYWYQQDPGMELHLIHYSYGVNSTEKGDLSSESTVSRIRTEHFPLTLESARPSHTSQYLCASSDSIALQPQHFGDGTRLSIL.

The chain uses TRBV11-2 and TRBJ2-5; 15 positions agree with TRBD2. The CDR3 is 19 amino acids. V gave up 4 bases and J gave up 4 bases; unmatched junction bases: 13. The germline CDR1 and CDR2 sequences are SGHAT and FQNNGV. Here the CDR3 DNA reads TGTGCCAGCAGCTCAGGACTAGCGGGGGGGCCGCCTTTGATAGAGACCCAGTACTTC. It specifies CASSSGLAGGPPLIETQYF. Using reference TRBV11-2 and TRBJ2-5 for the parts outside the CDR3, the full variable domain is EAGVAQSPRYKIIEKRQSVAFWCNPISGHATLYWYQQILGQGPKLLIQFQNNGVVDDSQLPKDRFSAERLKGVDSTLKIQPAKLEDSAVYLCASSSGLAGGPPLIETQYFGPGTRLLVL.

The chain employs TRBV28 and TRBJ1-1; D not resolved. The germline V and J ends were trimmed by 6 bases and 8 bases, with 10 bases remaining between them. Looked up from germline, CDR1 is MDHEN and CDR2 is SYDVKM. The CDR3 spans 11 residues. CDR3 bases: TGTGCCAGCAGGTCCAGGTCAGAAGCTTTCTTT. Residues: CASRSRSEAFF. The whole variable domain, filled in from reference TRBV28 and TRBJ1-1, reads DVKVTQSSRYLVKRTGEKVFLECVQDMDHENMFWYRQDPGLGLRLIYFSYDVKMKEKGDIPEGYSVSREKKERFSLILESASTNQTSMYLCASRSRSEAFFGQGTRLTVV.

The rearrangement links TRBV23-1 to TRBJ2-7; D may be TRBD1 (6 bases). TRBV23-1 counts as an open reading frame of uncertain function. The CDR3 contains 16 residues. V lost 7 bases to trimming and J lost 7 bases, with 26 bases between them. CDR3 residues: CASIACGQPRVVEQYF. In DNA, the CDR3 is TGCGCCAGCATCGCATGCGGACAGCCAAGGGTAGTTGAGCAGTACTTC.

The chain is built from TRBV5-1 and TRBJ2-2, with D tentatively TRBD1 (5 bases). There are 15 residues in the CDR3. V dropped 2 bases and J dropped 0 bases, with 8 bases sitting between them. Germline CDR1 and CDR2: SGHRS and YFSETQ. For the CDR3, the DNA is TGCGCCAGCAGCTTTTACAGGTCGAACACCGGGGAGCTGTTTTTT. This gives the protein CASSFYRSNTGELFF.

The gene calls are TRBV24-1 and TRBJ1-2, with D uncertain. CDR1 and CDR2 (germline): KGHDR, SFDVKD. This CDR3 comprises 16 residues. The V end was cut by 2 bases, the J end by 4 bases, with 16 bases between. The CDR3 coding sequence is TGTGCCACCAGTGATTCTAGCGATGGGGTTGGCTATGGCTACACCTTC. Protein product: CATSDSSDGVGYGYTF.

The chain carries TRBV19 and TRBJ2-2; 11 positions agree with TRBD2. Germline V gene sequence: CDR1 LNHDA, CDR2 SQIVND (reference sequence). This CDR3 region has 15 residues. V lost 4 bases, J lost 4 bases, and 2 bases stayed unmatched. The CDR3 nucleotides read TGTGCCAGTAGTACGACTAGCGGGGCCACCGGGGAGCTGTTTTTT. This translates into CASSTTSGATGELFF.

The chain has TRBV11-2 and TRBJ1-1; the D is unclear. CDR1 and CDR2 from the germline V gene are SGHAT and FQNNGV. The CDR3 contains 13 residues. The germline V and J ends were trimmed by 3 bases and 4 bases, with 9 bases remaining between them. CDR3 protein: CASSFDLSTEAFF. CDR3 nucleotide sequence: TGTGCCAGCAGCTTCGATCTATCCACTGAAGCTTTCTTT.

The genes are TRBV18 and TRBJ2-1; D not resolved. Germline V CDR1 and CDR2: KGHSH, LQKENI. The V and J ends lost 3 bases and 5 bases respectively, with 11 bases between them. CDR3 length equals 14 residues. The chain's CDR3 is CASSPPILDNEQFF. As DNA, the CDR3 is TGTGCCAGCTCACCCCCGATCCTAGACAATGAGCAGTTCTTC. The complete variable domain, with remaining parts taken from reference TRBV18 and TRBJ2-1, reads NAGVMQNPRHLVRRRGQEARLRCSPMKGHSHVYWYRQLPEEGLKFMVYLQKENIIDESGMPKERFSAEFPKEGPSILRIQQVVRGDSAAYFCASSPPILDNEQFFGPGTRLTVL.

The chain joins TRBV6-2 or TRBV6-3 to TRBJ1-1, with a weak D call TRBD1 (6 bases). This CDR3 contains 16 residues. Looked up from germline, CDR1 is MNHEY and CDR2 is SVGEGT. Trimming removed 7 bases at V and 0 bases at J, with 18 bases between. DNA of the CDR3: TGTGCCAGCACCCCCGTGACAGGACTCTTGAACACTGAAGCTTTCTTT. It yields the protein CASTPVTGLLNTEAFF.

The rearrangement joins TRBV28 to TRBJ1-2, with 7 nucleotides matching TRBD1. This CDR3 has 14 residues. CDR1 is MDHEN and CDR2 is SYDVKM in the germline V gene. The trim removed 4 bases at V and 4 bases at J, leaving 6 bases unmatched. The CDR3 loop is CASSSGQDVYGYTF. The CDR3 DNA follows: TGTGCCAGCAGTTCAGGACAGGACGTCTATGGCTACACCTTC.

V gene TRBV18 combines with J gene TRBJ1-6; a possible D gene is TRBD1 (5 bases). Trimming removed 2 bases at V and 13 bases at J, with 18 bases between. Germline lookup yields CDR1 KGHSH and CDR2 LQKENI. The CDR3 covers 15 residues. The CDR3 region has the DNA TGTGCCAGCTCACCATCCGGGGGGAATTCCACCCCCCTCCACTTT. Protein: CASSPSGGNSTPLHF.

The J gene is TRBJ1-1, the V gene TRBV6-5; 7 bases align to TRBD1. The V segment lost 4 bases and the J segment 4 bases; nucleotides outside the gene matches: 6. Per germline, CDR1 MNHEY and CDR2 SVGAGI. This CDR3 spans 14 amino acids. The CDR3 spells CASSLNRGGTEAFF. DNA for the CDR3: TGTGCCAGCAGTTTAAACAGGGGAGGCACTGAAGCTTTCTTT.

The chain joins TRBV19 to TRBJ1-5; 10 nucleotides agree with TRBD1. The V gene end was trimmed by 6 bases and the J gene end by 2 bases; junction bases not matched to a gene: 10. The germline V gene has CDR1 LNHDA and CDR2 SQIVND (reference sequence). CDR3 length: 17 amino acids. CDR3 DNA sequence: TGTGCCAGTAGCCCATATGGACAGGGGGAGGGCAATCAGCCCCAGCATTTT. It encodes CASSPYGQGEGNQPQHF.

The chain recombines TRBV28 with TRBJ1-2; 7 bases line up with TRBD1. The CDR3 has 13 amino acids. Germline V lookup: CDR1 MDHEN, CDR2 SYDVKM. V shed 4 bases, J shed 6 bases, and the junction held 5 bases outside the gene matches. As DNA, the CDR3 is TGTGCCAGCAGTTCATCGGGACAGAATGGCTACACCTTC. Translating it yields CASSSSGQNGYTF.

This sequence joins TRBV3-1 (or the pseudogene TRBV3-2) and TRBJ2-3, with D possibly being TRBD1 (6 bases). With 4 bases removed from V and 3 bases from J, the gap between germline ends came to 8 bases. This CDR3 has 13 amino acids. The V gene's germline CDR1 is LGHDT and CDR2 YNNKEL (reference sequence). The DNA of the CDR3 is TGTGCCAGCAGCCTCAGGGGTACAGATACGCAGTATTTT. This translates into CASSLRGTDTQYF.

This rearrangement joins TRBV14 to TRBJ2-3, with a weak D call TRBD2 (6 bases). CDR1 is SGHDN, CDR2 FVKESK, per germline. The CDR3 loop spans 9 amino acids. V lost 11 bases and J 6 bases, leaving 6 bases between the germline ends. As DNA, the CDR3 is TGTGCCCGGGAGGATACGCAGTATTTT. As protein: CAREDTQYF.

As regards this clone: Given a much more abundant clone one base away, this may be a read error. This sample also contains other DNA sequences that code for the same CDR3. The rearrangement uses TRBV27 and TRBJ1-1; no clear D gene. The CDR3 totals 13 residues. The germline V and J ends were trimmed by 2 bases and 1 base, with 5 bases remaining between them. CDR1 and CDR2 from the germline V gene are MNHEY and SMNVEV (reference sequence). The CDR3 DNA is TGTGCCAGCAGTTTAGGGCGGAACACTGAAGCTTTCTTT. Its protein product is CASSLGRNTEAFF.

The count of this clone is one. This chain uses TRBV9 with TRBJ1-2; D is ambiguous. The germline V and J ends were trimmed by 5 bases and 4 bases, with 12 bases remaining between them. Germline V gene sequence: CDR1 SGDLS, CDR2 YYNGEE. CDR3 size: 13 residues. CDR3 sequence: CASSSQRIYGYTF. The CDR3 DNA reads TGTGCCAGCAGTTCACAGAGAATCTATGGCTACACCTTC.

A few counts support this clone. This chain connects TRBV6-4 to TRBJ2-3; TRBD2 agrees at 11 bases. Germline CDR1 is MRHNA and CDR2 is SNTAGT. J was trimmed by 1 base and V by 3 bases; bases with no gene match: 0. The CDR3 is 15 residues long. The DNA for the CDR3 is TGTGCCAGCAGTGAGACTAGCGGGGGCACAGATACGCAGTATTTT. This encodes CASSETSGGTDTQYF.

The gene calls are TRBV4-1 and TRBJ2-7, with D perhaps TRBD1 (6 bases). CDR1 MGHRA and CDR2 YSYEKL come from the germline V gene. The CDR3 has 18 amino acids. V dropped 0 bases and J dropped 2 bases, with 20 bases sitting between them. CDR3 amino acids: CASSQDPRDTASTYEQYF. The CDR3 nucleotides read TGCGCCAGCAGCCAAGACCCCCGGGACACCGCTTCGACCTACGAGCAGTACTTC.

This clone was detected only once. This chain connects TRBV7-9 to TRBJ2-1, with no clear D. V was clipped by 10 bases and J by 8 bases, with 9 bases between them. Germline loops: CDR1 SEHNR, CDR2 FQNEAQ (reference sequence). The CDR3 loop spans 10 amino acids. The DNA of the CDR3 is TGTGCCATCCAATCGGATGAGCAGTTCTTC. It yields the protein CAIQSDEQFF.

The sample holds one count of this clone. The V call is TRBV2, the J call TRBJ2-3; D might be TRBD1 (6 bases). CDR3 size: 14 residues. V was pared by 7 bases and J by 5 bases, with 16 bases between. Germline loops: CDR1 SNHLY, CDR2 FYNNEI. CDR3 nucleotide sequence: TGTGCCAGCATGCGGACAGAGTATCTAGATACGCAGTATTTT. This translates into CASMRTEYLDTQYF.